One T cell receptor beta chain is described in this entry. The record originates from a study of PD-L1 blockade in urothelial cancer. About the study: Patients' histories included 0 to 3 prior chemotherapy regimens. Reported median T cell count for blood samples was 130,000 to 150,000.

Assay: immunoSEQ multiplex PCR; the TCRdb copy retains only in-frame clones and omits some. The table shows about 63,000 clones, with about four fifths occurring only once. Time point reported: pretreatment peripheral blood. CDR3 length equals 14 residues. Germline V gives CDR1 SGHAT, CDR2 FQNNGV. Trimming took 6 bases from V and 5 from J; bases not matched to a gene: 6. This sequence originates from a man between 65 and 85 years old with urothelial cancer. The sequences come from PBMCs, collected around atezolizumab (anti-PD-L1) treatment. J is TRBJ2-5 and V is TRBV11-2; 10 positions agree with TRBD1. As DNA, the CDR3 is TGTGCCAGCAGACACCGGGACAGGGGCGAGACCCAGTACTTC. Amino acid sequence: CASRHRDRGETQYF.